The 27 T cell receptor beta chains below all came from one sample that was sequenced in a study of T cells in Graves' hyperthyroidism and ophthalmopathy. Amplification of TCR beta CDR3 regions was performed using RNA transcripts as template. With the HTBI primer set, the TCR CDR3 went through a first round of RT-PCR. TCRdb re-called the multiplex PCR reads with MiXCR, one entry per CDR3 protein. The table lists 360,000 or so distinct CDR3 sequences, 13% to 15% of them singletons, with roughly a fifth in the top ten. Sequenced material: blood. These receptors were obtained from a woman aged 55-69 years with Graves' ophthalmopathy.

There are many counts of this clonotype. The rearrangement joins TRBV3-1 to TRBJ2-3; TRBD2 might be the D (7 bases). This CDR3 is built from 16 residues. CDR1 LGHDT and CDR2 YNNKEL come from the germline V gene (reference sequence). The germline V and J ends were trimmed by 4 bases and 2 bases, with 16 bases remaining between them. The CDR3 DNA reads as TGTGCCAGCAGCCGAACGGTGGGGGGGCTCACAGATACGCAGTATTTT. As protein: CASSRTVGGLTDTQYF.

This clonotype was observed at least ten times. The chain uses TRBV3-1 and TRBJ2-1; 7 nucleotides agree with TRBD1. Trimming removed 3 bases from V and 9 bases from J; junction bases left unmatched: 8. The CDR3 contains 14 residues. Germline V gives CDR1 LGHDT, CDR2 YNNKEL (reference sequence). This CDR3 reads CASSQARGQSEQFF. In DNA, the CDR3 is TGTGCCAGCAGCCAGGCCCGGGGACAGTCTGAGCAGTTCTTC.

This clonotype showed up just a few times. The genes are TRBV28 and TRBJ2-1; D perhaps matches TRBD1 (6 bases). In germline, CDR1 is MDHEN, CDR2 SYDVKM. Deletions cut 4 bases from V and 6 bases from J, with 13 bases between. The CDR3 is 14 residues long. CDR3 nucleotide sequence: TGTGCCAGCAGTTCTCCGGGACAAACCAATGAGCAGTTCTTC. Its translation: CASSSPGQTNEQFF.

This clonotype was observed a few times. The chain recombines TRBV5-6 with TRBJ2-2; 8 positions match TRBD1. CDR1 is SGHDT, CDR2 YYEEEE, per germline. V gave up 4 bases and J gave up 4 bases; unmatched junction bases: 15. The CDR3 is 18 residues long. CDR3 nucleotides: TGTGCCAGCAGCGGACTTTACCAGGGGGCACAACGCACCGGGGAGCTGTTTTTT. This codes for CASSGLYQGAQRTGELFF.

On this clonotype: This may be a read error: a much more frequent sequence differs by one nucleotide. The chain uses TRBV3-1 and TRBJ1-5, with D hard to call. V was shortened by 4 bases and J by 0 bases, with 16 bases between the two germline ends. Germline CDR1 is LGHDT and CDR2 is YNNKEL (reference sequence). This CDR3 region has 17 residues. CDR3 DNA sequence: TGTGCCAGCAGCCGAGATCCCGGCGCCTATAGCAATCAGCCCCAGCATTTT. Encoded protein: CASSRDPGAYSNQPQHF.

The chain links TRBV6-5 to TRBJ1-2; no definite D call. Germline V gives CDR1 MNHEY, CDR2 SVGAGI. V was cut by 4 bases and J by 8 bases, with 14 bases left in between. The CDR3 is made up of 13 amino acids. Written as DNA, the CDR3 is TGTGCCAGCAGTTGCAGGAGTGCTGAAGGCTACACCTTC. Translation gives CASSCRSAEGYTF.

This clonotype occurred many times. The chain couples TRBV13 to TRBJ2-3, with TRBD1 identical over 8 bases. V lost 4 bases, J lost 3 bases, and 6 bases stayed unmatched. This CDR3 is built from 15 residues. Germline values: CDR1 PRHDT, CDR2 FYEKMQ (reference sequence). CDR3 loop: CASSSEDRETDTQYF. Here the CDR3 DNA reads TGTGCCAGCAGCTCCGAGGACAGGGAAACAGATACGCAGTATTTT.

This clonotype showed up just a few times. The chain has TRBV28 and TRBJ1-6, with TRBD1 as a possible D gene (5 bases). Trimming shortened V by 5 bases and J by 8 bases, and 13 bases separated the two germline ends. The CDR3 extends over 14 amino acids. Looked up from germline, CDR1 is MDHEN and CDR2 is SYDVKM. CDR3 coding DNA: TGTGCCAGCAGTCCCCGACTGGGGGATTCACCCCTCCACTTT. Protein product: CASSPRLGDSPLHF.

CDR3 protein: CASSSGLAGEEETQYF. The CDR3 DNA reads as TGTGCCAGCAGCTCGGGGCTAGCGGGAGAGGAAGAGACCCAGTACTTC. V usage is TRBV7-8 and J usage is TRBJ2-5; 10 bases align to TRBD2. This CDR3 comprises 16 residues. The germline gives CDR1 SGHVS, CDR2 FQNEAQ. Trimming cost V 4 bases and J 3 bases; bases outside gene matches: 8.

This clonotype was recorded a few times. The chain recombines TRBV7-8 with TRBJ1-2, with 8 positions matching TRBD1. The ends lost 4 bases at V and 7 bases at J; junction bases unmatched: 5. Germline CDR1 SGHVS, CDR2 FQNEAQ. The CDR3 spans 13 residues. CDR3 residues: CASSSQGVGGYTF. CDR3 bases: TGTGCCAGCAGCTCACAGGGGGTCGGTGGCTACACCTTC.

The V and J genes are TRBV19 and TRBJ2-7, with 9 bases aligning to TRBD2. Germline-derived CDR1 and CDR2 are LNHDA and SQIVND (reference sequence). CDR3 length: 16 residues. V was clipped by 6 bases and J by 5 bases; unmatched bases: 14. CDR3 sequence: CASSGGGDRRQDEQYF. Written as DNA, the CDR3 is TGTGCCAGTAGCGGCGGGGGGGACCGTCGGCAGGACGAGCAGTACTTC.

This clonotype occurred many times. V gene TRBV30 combines with J gene TRBJ2-6; D possibly corresponds to TRBD1 (6 bases). Germline V gene data show CDR1 as GTSNPN and CDR2 as SVGIG (reference sequence). Deletions cut 0 bases from V and 4 bases from J, with 10 bases between. The CDR3 is made up of 15 amino acids. CDR3 loop: CAWSVWGLGANVLTF. Written as DNA, the CDR3 is TGTGCCTGGAGTGTCTGGGGGCTGGGGGCCAACGTCCTGACTTTC.

This clonotype was found a few times. The chain employs TRBV6-1 and TRBJ1-5, with D perhaps matching TRBD1 (5 bases). The CDR3 spans 16 residues. V shed 4 bases and J shed 0 bases, with 13 bases lying between them. Germline assignment: CDR1 MNHNS and CDR2 SASEGT. The CDR3 nucleotides are TGTGCCAGCAGTGCTCAAGACAGCTATAGCAATCAGCCCCAGCATTTT. Translation gives CASSAQDSYSNQPQHF.

This clonotype was counted ten times or more. The chain employs TRBV7-2 and TRBJ2-1, with TRBD2 as a possible D gene (6 bases). The CDR3 contains 14 residues. V was pared by 2 bases and J by 8 bases, with 13 bases between. Germline assignment: CDR1 SGHTA and CDR2 FQGNSA. The CDR3 nucleotides are TGTGCCAGCAGCTTAATCCTAGCGTCTGATGAGCAGTTCTTC. The encoded protein is CASSLILASDEQFF.

The V call is TRBV2, the J call TRBJ2-7, with TRBD2 matching 7 bases. The V gene's germline CDR1 is SNHLY and CDR2 FYNNEI. This CDR3 contains 12 residues. The V and J ends lost 8 bases and 3 bases, in that order; junction bases with no gene match: 4. The CDR3 is CASGGGYYEQYF. In nucleotides, the CDR3 is TGTGCCAGCGGGGGGGGATACTACGAGCAGTACTTC.

Details on this clonotype: A much larger clone differs by one base, so this may be a read error. CDR3 region: CASSAQCTYEQYF. The DNA of the CDR3 is TGTGCCAGCTCAGCCCAGTGCACCTACGAGCAGTACTTC. The chain uses TRBV18 and TRBJ2-7; no definite D call. V gave up 5 bases and J gave up 2 bases, with 10 bases separating them. The CDR3 runs to 13 residues. CDR1 and CDR2 from the germline V gene are KGHSH and LQKENI.

The table lists this clonotype with a few counts. The rearrangement joins TRBV3-1 to TRBJ2-2; the D is unclear. The CDR3 contains 15 residues. The germline V gene encodes CDR1 LGHDT and CDR2 YNNKEL (reference sequence). V was cut by 0 bases and J by 6 bases, with 11 bases left in between. The CDR3 loop reads CASSQDGWSAGELFF. Here the CDR3 DNA reads TGTGCCAGCAGCCAAGATGGATGGAGCGCCGGGGAGCTGTTTTTT. The full variable domain, its missing parts supplied by reference TRBV3-1 and TRBJ2-2, is DTAVSQTPKYLVTQMGNDKSIKCEQNLGHDTMYWYKQDSKKFLKIMFSYNNKELIINETVPNRFSPKSPDKAHLNLHINSLELGDSAVYFCASSQDGWSAGELFFGEGSRLTVL.

This clonotype has at least ten counts. This rearrangement joins TRBV18 to TRBJ2-2; no clear D gene. The CDR3 is 14 amino acids. V dropped 3 bases and J dropped 4 bases, with 9 bases sitting between them. Germline assignment: CDR1 KGHSH and CDR2 LQKENI. CDR3 protein: CASSPIRSTGELFF. The CDR3 nucleotides are TGTGCCAGCTCACCGATAAGGAGCACCGGGGAGCTGTTTTTT. Full variable domain (outside the CDR3, taken from reference TRBV18 and TRBJ2-2): NAGVMQNPRHLVRRRGQEARLRCSPMKGHSHVYWYRQLPEEGLKFMVYLQKENIIDESGMPKERFSAEFPKEGPSILRIQQVVRGDSAAYFCASSPIRSTGELFFGEGSRLTVL.

This clonotype was counted many times. V and J are TRBV20-1 and TRBJ2-1, with D possibly matching TRBD2 (5 bases). The ends were cut back, 4 bases at V and 0 bases at J, with 13 bases in the middle. This CDR3 contains 15 residues. Looked up from germline, CDR1 is DFQATT and CDR2 is SNEGSKA (reference sequence). The CDR3 coding sequence is TGCAGTGCTATTTCGGCTAGCAGCTCCTACAATGAGCAGTTCTTC. Translated, it gives CSAISASSSYNEQFF.

This clonotype was picked up many times. V is TRBV18 and J is TRBJ1-2; D unresolved. The CDR3 has 13 amino acids. Per germline, CDR1 KGHSH and CDR2 LQKENI. V lost 6 bases and J 1 base, leaving 9 bases between the germline ends. CDR3 sequence (DNA): TGTGCCAGCTCTCTGCAGGTTAACTATGGCTACACCTTC. Protein product: CASSLQVNYGYTF.

The sample holds many counts of this clonotype. The chain combines TRBV7-8 with TRBJ1-3; TRBD1 agrees at 8 bases. Trimming at V came to 1 base and at J to 1 base, leaving 6 bases not matched to a gene. CDR3 length: 17 amino acids. Germline assignment: CDR1 SGHVS and CDR2 FQNEAQ. CDR3 in amino acids: CASSLVGQGSSGNTIYF. CDR3 in DNA: TGTGCCAGCAGCTTAGTCGGACAGGGATCTTCTGGAAACACCATATATTTT.

This clonotype has a count of ten or more. This chain links TRBV5-1 with TRBJ1-1; 7 nucleotides agree with TRBD1. This CDR3 is built from 16 residues. V was pared by 3 bases and J by 2 bases, with 10 bases of the junction left unmatched. Germline V gene lookup returns CDR1 SGHRS and CDR2 YFSETQ. As DNA, the CDR3 is TGCGCCAGCAGCTACAGGGGAGCGGGGGTTAACACTGAAGCTTTCTTT. It codes for CASSYRGAGVNTEAFF.

Many counts were recorded for this clonotype. The chain is built from TRBV12-3 or TRBV12-4 and TRBJ2-5; D not certain. V was clipped by 3 bases and J by 5 bases, with 4 bases between them. The CDR3 length is 11 residues. The CDR3, as DNA: TGTGCCAGCAGTTTTCTGGAGACCCAGTACTTC. Translated: CASSFLETQYF.

This clonotype has at least ten counts. V gene TRBV20-1 combines with J gene TRBJ2-1; D remains unclear. The CDR3 contains 13 residues. V lost 0 bases and J lost 9, with 12 bases in between. From germline, CDR1 is DFQATT and CDR2 SNEGSKA (reference sequence). The CDR3 reads CSARESIAVEQFF. The CDR3 DNA is TGCAGTGCTAGAGAATCAATAGCTGTTGAGCAGTTCTTC.

This clonotype has ten or more counts. The CDR3 loop is CASSLNPAWERDNTDTQYF. The CDR3 nucleotides are TGTGCCAGCAGCTTAAATCCCGCTTGGGAGCGGGACAATACAGATACGCAGTATTTT. This chain uses TRBV7-3 with TRBJ2-3, with D possibly being TRBD2 (7 bases). Germline CDR1 SGHTA, CDR2 FQGTGA. The CDR3 sequence is 19 residues long. V dropped 1 base and J dropped 3 bases, with 23 bases sitting between them.

Here the CDR3 reads CSVEDPRSPNEQFF. Here the CDR3 DNA reads TGCAGCGTTGAAGATCCCCGCTCTCCCAATGAGCAGTTCTTC. The J gene is TRBJ2-1, the V gene TRBV29-1; no reliable D call. Trimming left V 0 bases short and J 6 bases short, with 12 bases between. This CDR3 comprises 14 residues. The germline V gene encodes CDR1 SQVTM and CDR2 ANQGSEA.

The table lists this clonotype with many counts. The V and J genes are TRBV5-1 and TRBJ1-1, with a tentative D call TRBD1 (5 bases). V lost 3 bases to trimming and J lost 2 bases, with 17 bases between them. Looked up from germline, CDR1 is SGHRS and CDR2 is YFSETQ. The CDR3 sequence is 16 residues long. CDR3 coding DNA: TGCGCCAGCAGCTCAATATTGGGTAGGGGCAACACTGAAGCTTTCTTT. Its translation is CASSSILGRGNTEAFF.